This TCR beta chain was identified during a study of shared clonotypes between healthy human individuals. A note on this clone: Its antigen is as yet unknown.

Germline V gives CDR1 MGHRA, CDR2 YSYEKL. V lost 1 base to trimming and J lost 6 bases, with 7 bases between them. The CDR3 contains 13 residues. Profiling relied on immunoSEQ multiplex PCR, and the TCRdb table lists in-frame clones only, not all of them. This sample has approximately 710,000 clones, with about nine tenths found just once. The study, taken as a whole, reports: Despite large depth, sorted-subset datasets appeared incompletely sequenced.

What was sequenced was memory CD8+ T cells from PBMCs. Subset noted: CD45RO+ cells pooled with CCR7-negative TemRA cells. The genes are TRBV4-1 and TRBJ2-1; D is uncertain. This clonotype was sampled from a man aged 18 to 35 in good health. Some clones in this sample may be carry-over from other donors' samples. In DNA, the CDR3 is TGCGCCAGCAGCCAAGTCTCGCGCAATGAGCAGTTCTTC. The encoded protein is CASSQVSRNEQFF.